This note documents a single T cell receptor (beta chain) sequence. Antigen unknown. Both 60 Vbeta primers and 13 Jbeta primers went into the PCR. Clones were sequenced by immunoSEQ multiplex PCR, and TCRdb holds only the in-frame ones, with some missing. The sample shows around 150,000 clones, approximately 72% of them seen only once. The data stem from a study of cytomegalovirus exposure and HLA in healthy donors. The study's findings and limits: Earlier analysis found most TCR beta V segments productive about 87% or about 30% of the time. It has been reported that TCR beta sequences accurately predicted the HLA-A and HLA-B alleles of most subjects. In presence/absence analyses, roughly uniform sequencing depth across donors was assumed.

Germline CDR1 LGHNA, CDR2 YNFKEQ. The CDR3 loop spans 14 amino acids. The receptor's source is a middle-aged man in good health and CMV-seropositive. The sequenced material came from PBMCs. V and J are TRBV4-2 and TRBJ2-5; perhaps TRBD1 as D (6 bases). The end of the DNA fits TRBJ2-7 better, so the J call may be wrong. Here the CDR3 reads CASSQNRESYEQYF. The CDR3 DNA sequence: TGTGCCAGCAGCCAAAACAGGGAGTCCTACGAGCAGTACTTC.